Below, 2 T cell receptor beta chains from the same sample are listed, as sequenced in a study of a mutant IDH1 vaccine in newly diagnosed glioma. Noted time point: baseline, week 1 (first vaccination visit). This sample's treatment: pre-vaccination baseline after standard-of-care therapy. Profiled with immunoSEQ multiplex PCR; TCRdb holds only in-frame clones, not every one. The table records about 88,000 clones, over 70% of them present only once. Sequences were derived from PBMCs, sampled from a glioma patient treated with radiotherapy, temozolomide or both. The receptors were sampled from a man between 35 and 55 years old with glioma. Some clones in this sample may be carry-over from other donors' samples.

The chain recombines TRBV4-1 with TRBJ2-7, with TRBD2 matching over 12 bases. The CDR3 runs to 17 residues. V shed 4 bases and J 1 base; nucleotides not matched to a gene: 8. Per the germline V gene, CDR1 is MGHRA and CDR2 is YSYEKL. CDR3 sequence (DNA): TGCGCCAGCAGCCCCGGACTAGCGGGGACCTTGTCCTACGAGCAGTACTTC. Its protein product is CASSPGLAGTLSYEQYF.

The chain links TRBV9 to TRBJ1-2; D not resolved. Trimming stripped 0 bases from V and 5 bases from J, with 14 bases between. The germline V gene has CDR1 SGDLS and CDR2 YYNGEE. The CDR3 sequence is 15 residues long. CDR3 nucleotide sequence: TGTGCCAGCAGCGTAGCTGATTCTAGCCCGTATGGCTACACCTTC. Protein: CASSVADSSPYGYTF.